Detailed here is one TCR beta chain. Its matching antigen is unknown. Germline lookup yields CDR1 SGHAT and CDR2 FQNNGV. This CDR3 spans 17 amino acids. With V trimmed by 2 bases and J by 5 bases, 7 bases remained unmatched. The sample is drawn from a study of identical twins. Overall study results and limits: Insertions were reduced in abundant cord blood beta clonotypes but not in memory repertoires. An excess of low generation probability was shown by twin-shared out-of-frame alpha sequences.

TCRdb analysed the 5' RACE reads with MiXCR anew, one entry per CDR3 protein. The sample lists about 240,000 distinct CDR3 sequences; about 10% were seen once. Healthy Caucasians, and only they, were the donors. Sequencing was performed on memory T cells sorted from blood. J is TRBJ2-1 and V is TRBV11-2, with 12 nucleotides matching TRBD2. This receptor was obtained from a man in his fifties or sixties in good health. This chain's CDR3 is CASSLSLLAGGNNEQFF. In DNA, the CDR3 is TGTGCCAGCAGCTTATCCCTACTAGCGGGGGGAAACAATGAGCAGTTCTTC. The complete variable domain, with remaining parts taken from reference TRBV11-2 and TRBJ2-1, reads EAGVAQSPRYKIIEKRQSVAFWCNPISGHATLYWYQQILGQGPKLLIQFQNNGVVDDSQLPKDRFSAERLKGVDSTLKIQPAKLEDSAVYLCASSLSLLAGGNNEQFFGPGTRLTVL.